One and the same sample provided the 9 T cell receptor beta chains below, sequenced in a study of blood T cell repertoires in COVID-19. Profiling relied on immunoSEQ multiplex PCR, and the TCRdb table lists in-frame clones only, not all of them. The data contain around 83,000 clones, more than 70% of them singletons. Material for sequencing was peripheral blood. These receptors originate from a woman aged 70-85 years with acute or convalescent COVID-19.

CDR3 DNA: TGTGCCAGCAGCGAGGGACAGGCCACCGGGGAGCTGTTTTTT. Protein: CASSEGQATGELFF. The rearrangement joins TRBV7-8 to TRBJ2-2; the match to TRBD1 covers 8 bases. Germline trimming cut 5 bases from V and 4 bases from J; bases unmatched to any gene: 3. CDR1 and CDR2 from the germline V gene are SGHVS and FQNEAQ. CDR3 length equals 14 residues.

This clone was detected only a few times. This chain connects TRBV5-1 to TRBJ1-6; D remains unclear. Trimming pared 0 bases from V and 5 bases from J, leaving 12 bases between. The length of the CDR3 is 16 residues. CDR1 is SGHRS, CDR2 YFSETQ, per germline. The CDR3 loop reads CASSLGSNSNNSPLHF. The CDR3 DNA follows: TGCGCCAGCAGCTTGGGTTCTAACAGCAATAATTCACCCCTCCACTTT.

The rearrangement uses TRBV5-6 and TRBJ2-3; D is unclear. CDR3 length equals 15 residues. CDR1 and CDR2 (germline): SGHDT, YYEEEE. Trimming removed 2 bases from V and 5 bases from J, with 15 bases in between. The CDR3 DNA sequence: TGTGCCAGCAGCTTAATCCCCGGCGGTAAAGATACGCAGTATTTT. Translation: CASSLIPGGKDTQYF.

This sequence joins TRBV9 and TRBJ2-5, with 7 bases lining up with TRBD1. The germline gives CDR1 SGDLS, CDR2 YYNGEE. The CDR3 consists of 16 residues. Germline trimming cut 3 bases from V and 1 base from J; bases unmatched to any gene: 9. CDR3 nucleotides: TGTGCCAGCAGCGGGTCGACAGGGCCTTCCCAAGAGACCCAGTACTTC. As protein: CASSGSTGPSQETQYF.

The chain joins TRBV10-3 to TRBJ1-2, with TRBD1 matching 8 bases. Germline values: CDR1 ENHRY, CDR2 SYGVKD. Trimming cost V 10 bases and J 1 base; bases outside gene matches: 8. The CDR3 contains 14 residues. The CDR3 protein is CATGTGVLNYGYTF. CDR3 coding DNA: TGTGCCACCGGGACAGGCGTGCTTAACTATGGCTACACCTTC.

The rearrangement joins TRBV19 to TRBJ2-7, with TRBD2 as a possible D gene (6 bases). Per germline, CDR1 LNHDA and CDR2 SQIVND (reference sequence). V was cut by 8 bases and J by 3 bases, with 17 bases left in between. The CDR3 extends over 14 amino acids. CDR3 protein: CASALWEAHYEQYV. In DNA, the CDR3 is TGTGCCAGTGCTTTATGGGAGGCACACTACGAGCAGTACGTC.

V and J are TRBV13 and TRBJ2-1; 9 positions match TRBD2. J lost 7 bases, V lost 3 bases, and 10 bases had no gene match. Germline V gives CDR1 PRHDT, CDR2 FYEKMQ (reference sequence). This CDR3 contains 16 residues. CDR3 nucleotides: TGTGCCAGCAGCTTTTTAGCGGGAGTAGTGTATAATGAGCAGTTCTTC. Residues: CASSFLAGVVYNEQFF.

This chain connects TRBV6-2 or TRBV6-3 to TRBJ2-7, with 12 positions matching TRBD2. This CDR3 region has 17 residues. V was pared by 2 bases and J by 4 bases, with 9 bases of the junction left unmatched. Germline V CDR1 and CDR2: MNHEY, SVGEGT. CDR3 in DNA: TGTGCCAGCAGTTACAGCCTAGCGGGAGGGATCAGTTACGAGCAGTACGTC. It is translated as CASSYSLAGGISYEQYV.

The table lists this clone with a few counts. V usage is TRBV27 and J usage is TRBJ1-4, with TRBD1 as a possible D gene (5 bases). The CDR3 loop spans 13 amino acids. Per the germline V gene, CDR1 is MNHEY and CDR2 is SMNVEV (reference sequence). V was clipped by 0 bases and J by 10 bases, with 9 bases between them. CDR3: CASSLSGVGKLFF. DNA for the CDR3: TGTGCCAGCAGTTTATCAGGGGTAGGAAAACTGTTTTTT.